Below are 27 T cell receptor beta chains sequenced from a single sample in a study of T cells in Graves' hyperthyroidism and ophthalmopathy (dated 2019 in TCRdb). The library was generated by multiplex PCR. For sequencing, an Illumina HiSeq 2000 was employed. TCR beta CDR3 regions were amplified from RNA transcripts. A first-round RT-PCR of the TCR CDR3 used the HTBI primer set with the Qiagen OneStep RT-PCR kit. Starting from the raw public reads, TCRdb applied fastp trimming at Q25, assembled clones with MiXCR and retained in-frame beta chains. Records with the same CDR3 protein are collapsed into one entry carrying the most frequent genes and DNA. The sample table contains hundreds of thousands of distinct CDR3 sequences; only one count was recorded for roughly 45% of them. Under 8% of the sample is taken by the ten largest. Source material: peripheral blood or thyroid tissue (not recorded which). These receptors were collected from an adult man with Graves' disease, either hyperthyroidism or ophthalmopathy (not recorded which).

The J gene is TRBJ1-6, the V gene TRBV15, with 7 bases lining up with TRBD1. The V and J ends lost 6 bases and 10 bases, in that order; junction bases with no gene match: 12. The CDR3 extends over 15 amino acids. Germline CDR1 and CDR2: LNHNV and YYDKDF (reference sequence). CDR3 DNA: TGTGCCACCAGAACCACTACAGGGGTAGCATCACCCCTCCACTTT. Translation: CATRTTTGVASPLHF.

In its sample, this clonotype was seen a few times. The V call is TRBV19, the J call TRBJ1-3; D not certain. Trimming shortened V by 5 bases and J by 0 bases, and 11 bases separated the two germline ends. The CDR3 is 15 amino acids. Germline loops: CDR1 LNHDA, CDR2 SQIVND (reference sequence). CDR3 in DNA: TGTGCCAGTAGTCCGGTAGACTCCTCTGGAAACACCATATATTTT. Protein: CASSPVDSSGNTIYF. Supplemented by reference TRBV19 and TRBJ1-3, the full variable domain reads DGGITQSPKYLFRKEGQNVTLSCEQNLNHDAMYWYRQDPGQGLRLIYYSQIVNDFQKGDIAEGYSVSREKKESFPLTVTSAQKNPTAFYLCASSPVDSSGNTIYFGEGSWLTVV.

This chain links TRBV7-2 with TRBJ1-6; no clear D. There are 15 residues in the CDR3. Germline lookup yields CDR1 SGHTA and CDR2 FQGNSA. V dropped 1 base and J dropped 7 bases, with 11 bases sitting between them. The CDR3 spells CASSLGRQRNSPLHF. DNA of the CDR3: TGTGCCAGCAGCTTAGGGAGGCAGAGAAATTCACCCCTCCACTTT. Full variable domain (remainder filled in from reference TRBV7-2 and TRBJ1-6): GAGVSQSPSNKVTEKGKDVELRCDPISGHTALYWYRQSLGQGLEFLIYFQGNSAPDKSGLPSDRFSAERTGGSVSTLTIQRTQQEDSAVYLCASSLGRQRNSPLHFGNGTRLTVT.

In its sample, this clonotype was seen many times. The CDR3: CASSLDRDRPQHF. In DNA, the CDR3 is TGTGCCAGCAGTTTAGACAGGGATAGGCCCCAGCATTTT. V and J are TRBV12-3 or TRBV12-4 and TRBJ1-5, with a possible D match to TRBD1 (6 bases). The CDR3 sequence is 13 residues long. The V and J ends lost 1 base and 9 bases respectively, with 10 bases between them.

This clonotype has at least ten counts. V and J are TRBV29-1 and TRBJ1-1; D uncertain. V was shortened by 0 bases and J by 5 bases, with 10 bases between the two germline ends. The germline CDR1 and CDR2 sequences are SQVTM and ANQGSEA. The CDR3 runs 13 residues. CDR3 region: CSVEDLYSTEAFF. The CDR3, as DNA: TGCAGCGTTGAAGATTTGTACAGTACTGAAGCTTTCTTT.

V gene TRBV10-3 combines with J gene TRBJ2-7, with D perhaps assigned TRBD1 or TRBD2 (5 bases each). Trimming pared 5 bases from V and 7 bases from J, leaving 18 bases between. The CDR3 has 14 residues. CDR1 ENHRY and CDR2 SYGVKD come from the germline V gene. The CDR3, as DNA: TGTGCCATCAGTTCTTCCAGGGCAGAGGGGGAGCAGTACTTC. Translation gives CAISSSRAEGEQYF.

In DNA form, the CDR3 reads TGTGCCAGCACCCGACAGGGCCTCATGAACACTGAAGCTTTCTTT. It yields the protein CASTRQGLMNTEAFF. V gene TRBV12-3 or TRBV12-4 combines with J gene TRBJ1-1; TRBD1 matches at 7 bases. This CDR3 has 15 residues. Germline trimming cut 7 bases from V and 0 bases from J; bases unmatched to any gene: 8.

The table lists this clonotype with many counts. The chain joins TRBV29-1 to TRBJ1-1, with TRBD1 matching 9 bases. CDR3 length: 13 residues. Trimming removed 5 bases from V and 4 bases from J; junction bases left unmatched: 5. Germline lookup yields CDR1 SQVTM and CDR2 ANQGSEA. CDR3 DNA sequence: TGCAGCGTTTACAGGGGGCGTGGCACTGAAGCTTTCTTT. This sequence encodes CSVYRGRGTEAFF.

This chain uses TRBV24-1 with TRBJ2-7; 7 bases line up with TRBD2. In germline, CDR1 is KGHDR, CDR2 SFDVKD. The CDR3 loop spans 14 amino acids. J lost 6 bases, V lost 1 base, and 5 bases had no gene match. The chain's CDR3 is CATSDFGGGREQYF. For the CDR3, the DNA is TGTGCCACCAGTGATTTCGGGGGAGGGCGCGAGCAGTACTTC.

As regards this clonotype: One end of the junction is discordant with germline, which a read error may explain. V gene TRBV19 combines with J gene TRBJ1-4; D is unresolved. Germline lookup yields CDR1 LNHDA and CDR2 SQIVND (reference sequence). The CDR3 runs 13 residues. CDR3 sequence: CASGIQEDEKLFF. CDR3 coding DNA: TGTGCCAGTGGTATTCAAGAGGATGAAAAACTGTTTTTT.

The J gene is TRBJ1-2, the V gene TRBV7-9; D call uncertain. The CDR3 loop spans 13 amino acids. Per the germline V gene, CDR1 is SEHNR and CDR2 is FQNEAQ (reference sequence). V was cut by 5 bases and J by 4 bases, with 11 bases left in between. The CDR3 spells CASSAGNGYGYTF. The CDR3 DNA follows: TGTGCCAGCAGCGCGGGGAACGGCTATGGCTACACCTTC.

This clonotype was detected many times. The chain uses TRBV5-1 and TRBJ1-2; D is ambiguous. This CDR3 has 14 amino acids. Germline V gives CDR1 SGHRS, CDR2 YFSETQ. Between the trimmed V and J ends, which lost 3 bases and 5 bases, there was a span of 14 bases. The CDR3 sequence is CASSSPTSDYGYTF. DNA of the CDR3: TGCGCCAGCAGCTCGCCGACGTCGGATTATGGCTACACCTTC.

Comments on this clonotype: An end of the junction does not agree with germline; a read error may underlie this. This chain joins TRBV7-9 and TRBJ2-5; 9 bases fit TRBD2. The CDR3 runs to 17 residues. Germline CDR1 is SEHNR and CDR2 is FQNEAQ (reference sequence). The CDR3 sequence is CASSQDGAGGLQETQYF. CDR3 sequence (DNA): TGCGCCAGCAGCCAAGATGGTGCGGGGGGGCTCCAAGAGACCCAGTACTTC.

The chain carries TRBV2 and TRBJ1-2; 7 nucleotides align to TRBD1. The length of the CDR3 is 14 residues. Trimming took 0 bases from V and 6 from J; bases not matched to a gene: 4. Germline values: CDR1 SNHLY, CDR2 FYNNEI. The chain's CDR3 is CASSEARQGDGYTF. The CDR3 DNA is TGTGCCAGCAGTGAAGCGAGACAGGGTGATGGCTACACCTTC.

This clonotype was counted a few times. The chain combines TRBV20-1 with TRBJ2-7; the D call may be TRBD1 or TRBD2 (7 bases each). The CDR3 contains 14 residues. Looked up from germline, CDR1 is DFQATT and CDR2 is SNEGSKA (reference sequence). V lost 2 bases and J 5 bases, leaving 16 bases between the germline ends. The DNA for the CDR3 is TGCAGTGCTAGATCAGGGGGGGCCGCAAACGAGCAGTACTTC. This codes for CSARSGGAANEQYF.

This clonotype was seen only a few times. The chain uses TRBV7-8 and TRBJ2-7, with 8 bases identical to TRBD1. Trimming removed 5 bases from V and 2 bases from J; junction bases left unmatched: 17. Per germline, CDR1 SGHVS and CDR2 FQNEAQ. CDR3 length: 18 amino acids. This CDR3 reads CASSPGPDRGGRTYEQYF. CDR3 nucleotides: TGTGCCAGCAGCCCCGGACCTGACAGGGGAGGTAGGACCTACGAGCAGTACTTC.

This clonotype came up many times. The chain links TRBV15 to TRBJ1-1; tentatively, D is TRBD1 (5 bases). This CDR3 spans 14 amino acids. Trimming pared 1 base from V and 4 bases from J, leaving 10 bases between. Germline lookup yields CDR1 LNHNV and CDR2 YYDKDF (reference sequence). CDR3 sequence: CATSRVGVGTEAFF. CDR3 sequence (DNA): TGTGCCACCAGCAGAGTAGGGGTTGGCACTGAAGCTTTCTTT.

As for this clonotype: This could be a read error, since a much larger clone is one nucleotide away. The chain combines TRBV10-3 with TRBJ2-5; maybe TRBD1 (6 bases). CDR3 length: 14 residues. Per the germline V gene, CDR1 is ENHRY and CDR2 is SYGVKD. V lost 6 bases and J lost 2, with 13 bases in between. Written as DNA, the CDR3 is TGTGCCATCAGGTCGACGGACAGTCAAGAGACCCAGTACTTC. Protein product: CAIRSTDSQETQYF.

There are a few counts of this clonotype. The chain is built from TRBV7-9 and TRBJ1-2; D is possibly TRBD1 (5 bases). Germline-derived CDR1 and CDR2 are SEHNR and FQNEAQ (reference sequence). This CDR3 region has 13 residues. The V gene lost 6 bases and the J gene lost 4 bases, with 12 bases spanning the gap. CDR3 residues: CASSSGLVYGYTF. The CDR3 DNA reads as TGTGCCAGCAGTTCAGGGTTAGTCTATGGCTACACCTTC. Looking up the rest from reference TRBV7-9 and TRBJ1-2 gives the full variable domain: DTGVSQNPRHKITKRGQNVTFRCDPISEHNRLYWYRQTLGQGPEFLTYFQNEAQLEKSRLLSDRFSAERPKGSFSTLEIQRTEQGDSAMYLCASSSGLVYGYTFGSGTRLTVV.

The chain joins TRBV29-1 to TRBJ1-2; 8 nucleotides agree with TRBD1. V was pared by 8 bases and J by 8 bases, with 7 bases of the junction left unmatched. Germline CDR1 SQVTM, CDR2 ANQGSEA. The CDR3 runs 11 residues. CDR3 DNA: TGCAGCCTCCGGACAGGGAGGGGCTACACCTTC. Its translation: CSLRTGRGYTF.

This clonotype appeared many times. The chain has TRBV2 and TRBJ1-5; the D is unclear. The V end was cut by 6 bases, the J end by 2 bases, with 11 bases between. The germline V gene encodes CDR1 SNHLY and CDR2 FYNNEI. The CDR3 extends over 14 amino acids. CDR3 loop: CASRDGLGNQPQHF. The CDR3 DNA sequence: TGTGCCAGCAGGGACGGACTGGGCAATCAGCCCCAGCATTTT.

This clonotype was seen repeatedly, ten times or more. The J gene is TRBJ1-5, the V gene TRBV10-3; a weak D match, TRBD1 (5 bases). V lost 0 bases and J 1 base, leaving 7 bases between the germline ends. This CDR3 region has 15 residues. Germline CDR1 and CDR2: ENHRY and SYGVKD. In DNA form, the CDR3 reads TGTGCCATCAGTGAGTCCAGGGACAGCAATCAGCCCCAGCATTTT. This translates into CAISESRDSNQPQHF.

Regarding this clonotype: A read error may explain this, as a much larger clone is one base away. The chain is built from TRBV9 and TRBJ1-1; D call uncertain. The ends were cut back, 0 bases at V and 1 base at J, with 10 bases in the middle. Per the germline V gene, CDR1 is SGDLS and CDR2 is YYNGEE. The CDR3 contains 15 residues. CDR3 in amino acids: CASSVATSRNTEAFF. The CDR3 DNA sequence: TGTGCCAGCAGCGTAGCTACCAGCAGGAACACTGAAGCTTTCTTT.

About this clonotype itself: The junction shows a germline mismatch at one end, possibly a read error. The chain uses TRBV10-3 and TRBJ1-3, with TRBD1 as a possible D gene (5 bases). Germline assignment: CDR1 ENHRY and CDR2 SYGVKD. The CDR3 contains 12 residues. The CDR3: CASSESAGSIYF. The DNA for the CDR3 is TGTGCCAGCAGTGAGTCGGCAGGGAGCATATATTTT.

Regarding this clonotype: A much larger clone lies a single base off, so this may be a read error. CDR3 residues: CASSNQAAGYEQCF. In DNA form, the CDR3 reads TGTGCCAGTAGTAACCAGGCGGCGGGATACGAGCAGTGCTTC. The rearrangement joins TRBV19 to TRBJ2-7; D may be TRBD2 (6 bases). The CDR3 runs 14 residues. Germline V gene sequence: CDR1 LNHDA, CDR2 SQIVND (reference sequence).

This clonotype has at least ten counts. The rearrangement joins TRBV7-9 to TRBJ1-2, with 9 positions matching TRBD1. The CDR3 loop spans 14 amino acids. The V segment lost 5 bases and the J segment 8 bases; nucleotides outside the gene matches: 9. Germline assignment: CDR1 SEHNR and CDR2 FQNEAQ (reference sequence). CDR3: CASSATGQGRGYTF. As DNA, the CDR3 is TGTGCCAGCAGCGCGACGGGACAGGGAAGGGGCTACACCTTC.

The CDR3 here is CSARKGARTYGYTF. The CDR3 DNA reads TGCAGTGCTAGGAAGGGGGCCCGGACCTATGGCTACACCTTC. The gene calls are TRBV20-1 and TRBJ1-2; 7 bases fit TRBD1. The J segment lost 4 bases and the V segment lost 3 bases, leaving 8 bases of the junction unmatched. The CDR3 has 14 amino acids. From germline, CDR1 is DFQATT and CDR2 SNEGSKA (reference sequence).